This TCR beta chain derives from a study of blood T cell repertoires in COVID-19. Across the whole study: Sites across the United States, Italy and Spain contributed samples from acute and convalescent COVID-19. T cells, B-cell-depleted T cells, or PBMCs supplied cDNA or gDNA.

In germline, CDR1 is MNHEY, CDR2 SVGAGI. After removal of 6 bases from V and 6 bases from J, the junction contained 7 bases not matched to a gene. This CDR3 has 13 residues. The participants were between about 18 and 100 years old and came from about two dozen US areas. Which cohort a participant joined came from the clinical history participants gave. Measured with immunoSEQ multiplex PCR; TCRdb has only the in-frame clones, and not every one. The data show some 140,000 clones, roughly 80% seen once. The specimen sequenced was PBMCs or T cells enriched from blood (not recorded which). The clonotype originates from a man aged 40-50 years with acute COVID-19. V gene TRBV6-5 combines with J gene TRBJ2-5; 7 positions agree with TRBD2. The CDR3, as DNA: TGTGCCAGCAGACGACCAGCGGGGCAGACCCAGTACTTC. This encodes CASRRPAGQTQYF.